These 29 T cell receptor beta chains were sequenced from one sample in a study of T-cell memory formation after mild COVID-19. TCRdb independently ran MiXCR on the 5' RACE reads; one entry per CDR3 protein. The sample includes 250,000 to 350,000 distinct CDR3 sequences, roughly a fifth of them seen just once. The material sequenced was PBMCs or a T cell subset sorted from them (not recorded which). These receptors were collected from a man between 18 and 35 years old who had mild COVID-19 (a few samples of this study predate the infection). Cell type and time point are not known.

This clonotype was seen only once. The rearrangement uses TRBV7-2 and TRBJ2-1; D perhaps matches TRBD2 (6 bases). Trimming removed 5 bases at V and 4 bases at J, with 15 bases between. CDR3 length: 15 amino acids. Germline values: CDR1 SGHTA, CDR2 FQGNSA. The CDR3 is CASSTGTWAYNEQFF. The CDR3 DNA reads TGTGCCAGCAGCACCGGGACTTGGGCATACAATGAGCAGTTCTTC.

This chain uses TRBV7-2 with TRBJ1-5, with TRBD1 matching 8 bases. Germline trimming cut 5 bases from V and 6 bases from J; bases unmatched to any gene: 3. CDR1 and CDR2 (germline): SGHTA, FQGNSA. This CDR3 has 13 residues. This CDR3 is CASSTQGAQPQHF. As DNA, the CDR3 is TGTGCCAGCAGCACCCAGGGGGCTCAGCCCCAGCATTTT.

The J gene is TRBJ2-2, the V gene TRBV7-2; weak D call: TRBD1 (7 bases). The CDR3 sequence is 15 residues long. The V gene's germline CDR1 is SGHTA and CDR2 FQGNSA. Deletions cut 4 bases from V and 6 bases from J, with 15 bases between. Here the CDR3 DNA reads TGTGCCAGCAGCTCCGAGCCAGGGGGGCCCGGGGAGCTGTTTTTT. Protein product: CASSSEPGGPGELFF.

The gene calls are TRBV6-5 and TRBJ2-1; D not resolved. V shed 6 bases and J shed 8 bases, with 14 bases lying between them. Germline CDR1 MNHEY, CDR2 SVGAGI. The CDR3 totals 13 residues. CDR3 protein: CASRLGRFDEQFF. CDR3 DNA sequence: TGTGCCAGCAGACTCGGACGGTTCGATGAGCAGTTCTTC.

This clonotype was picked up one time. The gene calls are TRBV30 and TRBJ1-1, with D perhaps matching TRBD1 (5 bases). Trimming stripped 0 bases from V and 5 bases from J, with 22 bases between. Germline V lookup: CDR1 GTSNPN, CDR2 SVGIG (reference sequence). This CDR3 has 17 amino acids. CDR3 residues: CAWSVGRDFRVLTEAFF. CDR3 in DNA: TGTGCCTGGAGTGTTGGCAGGGATTTTCGGGTTTTAACTGAAGCTTTCTTT. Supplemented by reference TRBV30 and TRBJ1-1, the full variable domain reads SQTIHQWPATLVQPVGSPLSLECTVEGTSNPNLYWYRQAAGRGLQLLFYSVGIGQISSEVPQNLSASRPQDRQFILSSKKLLLSDSGFYLCAWSVGRDFRVLTEAFFGQGTRLTVV.

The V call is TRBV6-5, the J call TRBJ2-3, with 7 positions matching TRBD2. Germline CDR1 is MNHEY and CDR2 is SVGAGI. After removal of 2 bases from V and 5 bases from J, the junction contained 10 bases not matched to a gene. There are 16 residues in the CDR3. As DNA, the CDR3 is TGTGCCAGCAGTTACGAAGCGGGGCCGTCAGTAGATACGCAGTATTTT. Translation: CASSYEAGPSVDTQYF.

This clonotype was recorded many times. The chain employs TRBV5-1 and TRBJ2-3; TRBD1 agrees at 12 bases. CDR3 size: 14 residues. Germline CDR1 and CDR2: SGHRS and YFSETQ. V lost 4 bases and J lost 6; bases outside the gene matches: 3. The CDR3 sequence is CASSRDRGPDTQYF. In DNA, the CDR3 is TGCGCCAGCAGCCGGGACAGGGGGCCCGATACGCAGTATTTT.

The CDR3 spells CSALSGGYNEQFF. DNA for the CDR3: TGCAGTGCTCTTAGCGGAGGCTACAATGAGCAGTTCTTC. This rearrangement joins TRBV20-1 to TRBJ2-1; perhaps TRBD2 as D (6 bases). CDR3 length: 13 residues. The germline gives CDR1 DFQATT, CDR2 SNEGSKA (reference sequence). V was clipped by 5 bases and J by 3 bases, with 11 bases between them.

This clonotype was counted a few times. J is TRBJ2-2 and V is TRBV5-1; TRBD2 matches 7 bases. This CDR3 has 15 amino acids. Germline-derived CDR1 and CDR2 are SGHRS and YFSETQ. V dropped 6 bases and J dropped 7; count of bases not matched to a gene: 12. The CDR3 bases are TGCGCCAGCACCGCAGTTGAGCGGGGTAGCGGGGAGCTGTTTTTT. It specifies CASTAVERGSGELFF.

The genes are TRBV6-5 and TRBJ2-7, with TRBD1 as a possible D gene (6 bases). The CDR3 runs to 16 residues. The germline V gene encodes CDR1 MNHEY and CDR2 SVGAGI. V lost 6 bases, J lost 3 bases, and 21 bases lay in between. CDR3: CASSLQFPGQLYEQYF. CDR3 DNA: TGTGCCAGCAGCCTGCAATTTCCGGGACAACTCTACGAGCAGTACTTC.

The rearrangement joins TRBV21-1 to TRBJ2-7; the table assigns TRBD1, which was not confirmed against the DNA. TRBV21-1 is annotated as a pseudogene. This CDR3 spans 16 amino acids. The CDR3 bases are TGTGCCAGCAGCAAAGCCTCCAGGGGCCGCTTAGGCGAGCAGTACGTC. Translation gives CASSKASRGRLGEQYV.

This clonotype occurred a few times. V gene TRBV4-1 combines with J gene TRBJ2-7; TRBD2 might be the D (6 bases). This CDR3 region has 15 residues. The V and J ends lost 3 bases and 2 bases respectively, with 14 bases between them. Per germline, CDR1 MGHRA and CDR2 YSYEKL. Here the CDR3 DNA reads TGCGCCAGCAGCCAGAGAGGAGGGGCCACCTACGAGCAGTACTTC. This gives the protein CASSQRGGATYEQYF.

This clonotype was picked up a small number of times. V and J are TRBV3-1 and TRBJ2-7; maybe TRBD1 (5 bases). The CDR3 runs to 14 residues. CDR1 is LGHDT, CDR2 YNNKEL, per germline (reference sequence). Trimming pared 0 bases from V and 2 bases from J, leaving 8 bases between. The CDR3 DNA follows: TGTGCCAGCAGCCAAGATATCAGGGCCTACGAGCAGTACTTC. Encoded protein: CASSQDIRAYEQYF.

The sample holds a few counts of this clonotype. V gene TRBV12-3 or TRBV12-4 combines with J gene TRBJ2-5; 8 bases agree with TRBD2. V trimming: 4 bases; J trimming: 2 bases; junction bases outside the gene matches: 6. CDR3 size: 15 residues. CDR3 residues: CASSSSGGKQETQYF. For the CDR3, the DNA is TGTGCCAGCAGTTCAAGCGGGGGTAAACAAGAGACCCAGTACTTC.

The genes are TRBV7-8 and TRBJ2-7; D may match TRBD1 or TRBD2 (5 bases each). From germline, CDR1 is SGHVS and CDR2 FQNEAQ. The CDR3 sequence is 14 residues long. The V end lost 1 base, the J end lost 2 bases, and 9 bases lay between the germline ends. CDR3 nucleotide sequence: TGTGCCAGCAGCTTAGGGGACGGGGCCTACGAGCAGTACGTC. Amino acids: CASSLGDGAYEQYV.

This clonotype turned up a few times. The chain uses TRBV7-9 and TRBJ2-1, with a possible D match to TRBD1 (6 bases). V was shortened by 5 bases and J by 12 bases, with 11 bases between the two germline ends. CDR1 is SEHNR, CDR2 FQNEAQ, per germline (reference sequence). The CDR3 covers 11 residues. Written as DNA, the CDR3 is TGTGCCAGCAGCGAGGGGGTAGGGCAGTTCTTC. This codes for CASSEGVGQFF.

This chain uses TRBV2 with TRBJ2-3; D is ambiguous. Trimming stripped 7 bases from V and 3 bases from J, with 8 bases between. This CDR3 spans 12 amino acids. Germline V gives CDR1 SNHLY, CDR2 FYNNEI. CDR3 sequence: CASMSITDTQYF. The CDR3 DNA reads TGTGCCAGCATGTCGATAACAGATACGCAGTATTTT.

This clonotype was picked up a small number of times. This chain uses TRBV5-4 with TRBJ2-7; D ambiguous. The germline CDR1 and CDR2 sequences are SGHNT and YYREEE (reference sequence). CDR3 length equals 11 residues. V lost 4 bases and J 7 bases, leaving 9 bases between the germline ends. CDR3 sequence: CASSTLGEQYV. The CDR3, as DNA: TGTGCCAGCAGCACCCTAGGGGAGCAGTACGTC.

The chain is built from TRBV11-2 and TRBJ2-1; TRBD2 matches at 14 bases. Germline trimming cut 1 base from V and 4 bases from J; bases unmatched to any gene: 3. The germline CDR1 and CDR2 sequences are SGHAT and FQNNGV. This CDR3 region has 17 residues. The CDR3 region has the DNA TGTGCCAGCAGCTTAGGGACTAGCGGGGGGCATTACAATGAGCAGTTCTTC. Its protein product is CASSLGTSGGHYNEQFF. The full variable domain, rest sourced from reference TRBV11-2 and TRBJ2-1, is EAGVAQSPRYKIIEKRQSVAFWCNPISGHATLYWYQQILGQGPKLLIQFQNNGVVDDSQLPKDRFSAERLKGVDSTLKIQPAKLEDSAVYLCASSLGTSGGHYNEQFFGPGTRLTVL.

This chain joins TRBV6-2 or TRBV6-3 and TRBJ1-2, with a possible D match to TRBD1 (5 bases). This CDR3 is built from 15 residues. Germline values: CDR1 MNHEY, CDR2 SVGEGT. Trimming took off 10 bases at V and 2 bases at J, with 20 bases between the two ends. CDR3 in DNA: TGTGCCACCCTCGGATCGACAGCAAACAACTATGGCTACACCTTC. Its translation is CATLGSTANNYGYTF.

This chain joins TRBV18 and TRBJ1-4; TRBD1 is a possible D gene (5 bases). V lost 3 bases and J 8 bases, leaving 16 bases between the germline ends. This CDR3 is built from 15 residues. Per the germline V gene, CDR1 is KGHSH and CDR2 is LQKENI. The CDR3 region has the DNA TGTGCCAGCTCACCCCGGGGCGCGGTCGGGGAAAAACTGTTTTTT. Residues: CASSPRGAVGEKLFF.

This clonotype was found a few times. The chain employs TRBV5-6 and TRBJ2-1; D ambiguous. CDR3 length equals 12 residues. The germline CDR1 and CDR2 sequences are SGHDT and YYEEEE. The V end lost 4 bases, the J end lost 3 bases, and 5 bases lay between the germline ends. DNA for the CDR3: TGTGCCAGCAGCAAGGACTACAATGAGCAGTTCTTC. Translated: CASSKDYNEQFF.

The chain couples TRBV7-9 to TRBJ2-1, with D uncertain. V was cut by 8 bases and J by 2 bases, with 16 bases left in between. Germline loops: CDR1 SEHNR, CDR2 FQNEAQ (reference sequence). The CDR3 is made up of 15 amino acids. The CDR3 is CASDFPAETYNEQFF. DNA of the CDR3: TGTGCCAGCGACTTCCCGGCAGAAACCTACAATGAGCAGTTCTTC.

CDR3 DNA sequence: TGTGCCAGCAGCTCCAGGACAGTCTATAATTCACCCCTCCACTTT. It codes for CASSSRTVYNSPLHF. J is TRBJ1-6 and V is TRBV7-2, with D possibly matching TRBD1 (6 bases). The germline V gene has CDR1 SGHTA and CDR2 FQGNSA. Between the trimmed V and J ends, which lost 4 bases and 3 bases, there was a span of 10 bases. There are 15 residues in the CDR3. Full variable domain (rest looked up from reference TRBV7-2 and TRBJ1-6): GAGVSQSPSNKVTEKGKDVELRCDPISGHTALYWYRQSLGQGLEFLIYFQGNSAPDKSGLPSDRFSAERTGGSVSTLTIQRTQQEDSAVYLCASSSRTVYNSPLHFGNGTRLTVT.

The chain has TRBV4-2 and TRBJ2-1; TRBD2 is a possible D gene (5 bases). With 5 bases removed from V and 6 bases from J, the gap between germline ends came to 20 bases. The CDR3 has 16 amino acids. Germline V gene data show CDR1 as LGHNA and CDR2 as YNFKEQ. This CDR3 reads CASSGREASYSNEQFF. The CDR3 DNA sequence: TGTGCCAGCAGCGGACGAGAGGCTAGCTATAGCAATGAGCAGTTCTTC.

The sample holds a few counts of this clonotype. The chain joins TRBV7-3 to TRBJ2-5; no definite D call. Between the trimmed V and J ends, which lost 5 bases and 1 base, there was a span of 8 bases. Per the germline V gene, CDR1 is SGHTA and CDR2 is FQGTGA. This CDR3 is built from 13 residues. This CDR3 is CASSQPPQETQYF. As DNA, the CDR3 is TGTGCCAGCAGCCAACCCCCCCAAGAGACCCAGTACTTC. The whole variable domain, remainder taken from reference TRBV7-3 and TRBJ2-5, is GAGVSQTPSNKVTEKGKYVELRCDPISGHTALYWYRQSLGQGPEFLIYFQGTGAADDSGLPNDRFFAVRPEGSVSTLKIQRTERGDSAVYLCASSQPPQETQYFGPGTRLLVL.

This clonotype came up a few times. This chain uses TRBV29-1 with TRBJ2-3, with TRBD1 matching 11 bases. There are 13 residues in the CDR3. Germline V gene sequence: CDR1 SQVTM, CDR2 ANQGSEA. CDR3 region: CSADRGQADTQYF. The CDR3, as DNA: TGCAGTGCGGACAGGGGGCAGGCAGATACGCAGTATTTT.

The CDR3 spells CASSPTPGPNEKLFF. The CDR3 DNA reads TGTGCCAGCAGCCCCACCCCCGGGCCTAATGAAAAACTGTTTTTT. The rearrangement joins TRBV7-8 to TRBJ1-4; D is undetermined. CDR1 and CDR2 from the germline V gene are SGHVS and FQNEAQ. The CDR3 is made up of 15 amino acids. V was shortened by 5 bases and J by 3 bases, with 13 bases between the two germline ends. The variable domain in full, with the rest retrieved from reference TRBV7-8 and TRBJ1-4, is GAGVSQSPRYKVAKRGQDVALRCDPISGHVSLFWYQQALGQGPEFLTYFQNEAQLDKSGLPSDRFFAERPEGSVSTLKIQRTQQEDSAVYLCASSPTPGPNEKLFFGSGTQLSVL.

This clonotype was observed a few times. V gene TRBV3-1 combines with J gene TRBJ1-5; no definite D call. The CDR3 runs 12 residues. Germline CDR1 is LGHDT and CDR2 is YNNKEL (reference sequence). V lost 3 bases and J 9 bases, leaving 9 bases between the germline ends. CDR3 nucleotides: TGTGCCAGCAGCCAGGTAATGGGGCCCCAGCATTTT. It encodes CASSQVMGPQHF.